The rows below give T cell receptor beta chains drawn from one sample of a study of graft-versus-host responses after intestinal transplantation. TCRdb's table, derived via immunoSEQ multiplex PCR, lists solely in-frame clones and lacks some. The table has approximately 37,000 clones, roughly 93% seen once; the top ten hold around 3.6%. This material consisted of PBMCs, taken 700 to 850 days after intestinal transplantation. The receptor set was obtained from a human patient who received an intestinal transplant, so some T cells may come from the graft donor. Each CDR3 is given without its conserved first and last residue. Each record gives: V gene, J gene, CDR3 protein.

>TRBV6-1|TRBJ2-2
ASSDGSPTGELF
>TRBV19|TRBJ1-5
ASSSDGSNQPQH
>TRBV27|TRBJ2-7
ASGTESYEQY
>TRBV5-1|TRBJ1-6
ASTGQGRNSPLH
>TRBV12-5|TRBJ2-7
ASARDGTYEQY
>TRBV15|TRBJ1-6
ATSTGSNSPLH
>TRBV29-1|TRBJ2-3
SVEQGGQNTDTQY
>TRBV5-6|TRBJ2-7
ASSIRTGSSVREQY
>TRBV5-1|TRBJ2-1
ASTPGQTSFNEQF
>TRBV28|TRBJ2-2
ASSNGTGVTGELF
>TRBV10-3|TRBJ2-3
AIRGLAGDTQY
>TRBV6-6|TRBJ2-7
ASSYSGQSRYEQY
>TRBV28|TRBJ1-5
ASSGSGQGTYSNQPQH
>TRBV5-1|TRBJ2-1
ASSPTLAGGPGEQF
>TRBV28|TRBJ2-7
ASSLHNGYEQY
>TRBV6-4|TRBJ2-1
ASSGTSGGANEQF
>TRBV9|TRBJ2-2
ASSEGLAGGPTGELF
>TRBV2|TRBJ1-4
ASKTGSTNEKLF
>TRBV2|TRBJ2-5
ASSLSDRAGETQY
>TRBV10-1|TRBJ2-2
ASSGDRNTGELF
>TRBV28|TRBJ2-5
ASSLQAFGGETQY
>TRBV7-9|TRBJ1-2
ASSLDRGPGGYT
>TRBV4-1|TRBJ2-1
ASNYREGLAFYEQF
>TRBV5-1|TRBJ2-1
ASSLEGLAGWSSYNEQF
>TRBV7-6|TRBJ1-2
ASSLARGYGYT
>TRBV5-4|TRBJ1-2
ASSPPGQGAGSYT
>TRBV19|TRBJ1-6
ASSIDGTGSSPLH
>TRBV6-4|TRBJ1-6
ASSEKAEGNSPLH
>TRBV7-9|TRBJ2-7
ASSPPTYEQY
>TRBV19|TRBJ2-3
ASSASRLLITDTQY
>TRBV10-3|TRBJ2-7
AIRDSRDISYEQY
>TRBV11-2|TRBJ2-1
ASSARDQPYNEQF
>TRBV7-9|NA
ASSPNYEQY
>TRBV7-3|TRBJ2-3
ASSSPSGGPPSTDTQY
>TRBV5-5|TRBJ1-6
ASSLVDGSSPLH
>TRBV4-1|TRBJ2-5
ASSQDGRYQETQY
>TRBV28|TRBJ1-5
ASSLVAGKMNQPQH
>TRBV12-5|TRBJ2-7
ASGLGQVSYEQY
>TRBV6-8|TRBJ1-1
ASTIVPGQGEEAF